This T cell receptor (beta chain) was sequenced in a study of T cell responses to AZD1222 COVID-19 vaccine (dated by TCRdb to about 2021). In the study overall: Because spike-specific TCR depth and breadth did not differ between the two schedules, AZD1222 recipients who got a second dose at roughly 4 weeks were pooled with those who got a second dose at roughly 12 weeks. A total of 233 trial participants underwent TCR sequencing, of whom approximately 200 had received two doses of AZD1222 and approximately 25 had received two doses of the MenACWY control vaccine. Trial participants were enrolled by age into subgroups of 18-55, 56-69 and 70-plus years, and roughly 160, 29 and 62 TCR-sequenced participants, respectively, were included in these subgroups. The research as a whole found: Conclusions about previously exposed vaccinees are limited, since just five or six AZD1222 recipients were seropositive for SARS-CoV-2 at baseline. Reportedly, close to half of the unique spike-specific TCRs recognized epitopes lying outside the regions that are mutated in the B.1.351 and B.1.1.7 variants. The 56-69-year group was small, and its depth increase did not reach significance, likely because of low power. A significant rise in spike-specific TCR breadth and depth was observed after two AZD1222 doses relative to day 0 and relative to MenACWY recipients. Participants were mostly white British and included more females than males, and it was suggested by the authors that clonal diversity may have been underestimated. Vaccine-associated CD4 TCRs spanned the whole spike protein, with dominant responses in regions 160-218 and 743-854. Because no day 14 peak-response samples were available, repertoires were characterized only after the peak T cell response.

Regarding this clone: Its antigen is still unknown. Base-call qualities are not available, and no considerably larger clone is one nucleotide away.

Per the germline V gene, KGHDR is the CDR1 and SFDVKD is the CDR2. Compared with germline, V lacks 3 bases and J lacks 7 bases; bases without a gene match: 7. Counted from cysteine to phenylalanine, this CDR3 has 14 amino acids. Only CDR3 DNA remains: 42 bases, in frame from the first base. The CDR3 regions of human TCRbeta chains were analyzed by immunosequencing. Turning to the authors' computational methods: Repertoire TCRs were matched against a reference library of SARS-CoV-2-specific TCRs generated with the MIRA antigen-specificity platform. Breadth was defined as the fraction of unique TCRs that were SARS-CoV-2-associated, and depth was defined as the fraction of total T cells that were SARS-CoV-2-associated. Using the MIRA data, each spike-specific TCR was assigned both to the spike region to which the TCR was reactive and to a CD4 or CD8 class. Log10-transformed breadth and depth values were compared by one-way ANOVA with Sidak's multiple comparisons tests. TCRdb retrieved this table from immuneACCESS and kept in-frame rearrangements only. Not all clones are present; in checked studies, unresolved V genes account for under half, and no reason is known for the remainder. That table gives V, J and clone size, and the DNA gave D and trimming. Recorded for this sample are about 150,000 clones; around 88% of them occurred a single time. The ten largest clones represent approximately 16% of the sample.

In light of the paper, this sample's time point label describes: baseline before first vaccination. The vaccinee samples were drawn from two UK trials, COV001 and COV002, one of which was a single-blind randomized controlled phase 2/3 trial testing AZD1222 (ChAdOx1 nCoV-19) in healthy adults. Trial participant PBMC samples were collected at day 0 and day 28 after the second dose for TCRbeta chain sequencing. This sequence originates from an adult in good health. The rearrangement joined TRBV24-1 to TRBJ1-2, with TRBD1 matching 7 junction bases. The sample here was peripheral blood, taken on day 0 of AZD1222 vaccination. This receptor has the CDR3 CATSDDDRVGGYTF. The nucleotide sequence reads TGTGCCACCAGTGATGACGACAGGGTAGGTGGCTACACCTTC.